This passage covers 32 T cell receptor beta chains from one sample sequenced in a study of OX40 agonist ivuxolimab in advanced cancers. Using immunoSEQ multiplex PCR, the repertoire was profiled, and TCRdb retains in-frame clones only, with some absent. The sample lists about 78,000 clones, approximately 88% seen once, with about 2.1% in the top ten. This material consisted of CD4+ or CD8+ T cells sorted from blood, taken in a trial of the OX40 agonist ivuxolimab. All receptors derive from an adult with an advanced solid tumor such as melanoma, head and neck, liver or kidney cancer.

The gene calls are TRBV28 and TRBJ1-1; tentatively, D is TRBD1 (6 bases). The germline V gene encodes CDR1 MDHEN and CDR2 SYDVKM. V was trimmed by 5 bases and J by 11 bases, leaving 12 bases between them. This CDR3 has 11 residues. The CDR3 loop reads CASSPQGRAFF. CDR3 nucleotides: TGTGCCAGCAGTCCGCAGGGGCGGGCTTTCTTT.

There are a few counts of this clone. The chain has TRBV7-3 and TRBJ2-1; perhaps TRBD2 as D (6 bases). With 2 bases removed from V and 8 bases from J, the gap between germline ends came to 10 bases. Germline assignment: CDR1 SGHTA and CDR2 FQGTGA. The CDR3 runs 13 residues. In DNA, the CDR3 is TGTGCCAGCAGCTTATGGCGGGGAGATGAGCAGTTCTTC. It codes for CASSLWRGDEQFF.

In its sample, this clone was seen once. CDR3 sequence: CASSLGARGGTDTQYF. The CDR3 DNA sequence: TGTGCCAGCAGCTTAGGGGCGCGCGGGGGCACAGATACGCAGTATTTT. The chain links TRBV7-6 to TRBJ2-3, with D possibly matching TRBD2 (6 bases). Looked up from germline, CDR1 is SGHVS and CDR2 is FNYEAQ. The CDR3 is 16 amino acids. Between the trimmed V and J ends, which lost 1 base and 1 base, there was a span of 12 bases.

The rearrangement uses TRBV29-1 and TRBJ1-2; D is uncertain. The CDR3 loop spans 17 amino acids. Deletions cut 1 base from V and 3 bases from J, with 21 bases between. Per the germline V gene, CDR1 is SQVTM and CDR2 is ANQGSEA. Here the CDR3 reads CSVEVDRARTSYYGYTF. Written as DNA, the CDR3 is TGCAGCGTTGAAGTTGATAGGGCCCGAACGAGCTACTATGGCTACACCTTC.

The chain recombines TRBV7-9 with TRBJ2-5; TRBD2 is a possible D gene (5 bases). V lost 0 bases and J 1 base, leaving 9 bases between the germline ends. Germline V gene data show CDR1 as SEHNR and CDR2 as FQNEAQ (reference sequence). This CDR3 is 15 amino acids long. CDR3 nucleotide sequence: TGTGCCAGCAGCTTAGCCGCGGGCCTCCAAGAGACCCAGTACTTC. Translation: CASSLAAGLQETQYF.

Concerning this clone: A junction boundary mismatches the germline segment, possibly from a read error. V usage is TRBV2 and J usage is TRBJ1-3; 8 bases align to TRBD1. CDR1 and CDR2 from the germline V gene are SNHLY and FYNNEI. The CDR3 has 17 residues. The CDR3 here is CASSEGTGLFSGNTIYF. For the CDR3, the DNA is TGTGCCAGCAGCGAAGGGACAGGCCTATTCTCTGGAAACACCATATATTTT. The full variable domain, in which reference TRBV2 and TRBJ1-3 provide the parts outside the CDR3, is EPEVTQTPSHQVTQMGQEVILRCVPISNHLYFYWYRQILGQKVEFLVSFYNNEISEKSEIFDDQFSVERPDGSNFTLKIRSTKLEDSAMYFCASSEGTGLFSGNTIYFGEGSWLTVV.

This clone has just one count. This chain connects TRBV4-1 to TRBJ1-4; D may be TRBD1 (6 bases). The germline V gene encodes CDR1 MGHRA and CDR2 YSYEKL. Trimming took 5 bases from V and 3 from J, leaving 13 bases between them. This CDR3 spans 15 amino acids. CDR3 amino acids: CASSYWGLANEKLFF. CDR3 DNA: TGCGCCAGCAGCTATTGGGGGCTGGCTAATGAAAAACTGTTTTTT.

This chain uses TRBV7-3 with TRBJ1-3, with 8 positions matching TRBD1. The CDR3 spans 16 residues. CDR1 and CDR2 (germline): SGHTA, FQGTGA. V trimming: 0 bases; J trimming: 0 bases; junction bases outside the gene matches: 1. CDR3 loop: CASSLTGQGSGNTIYF. The DNA for the CDR3 is TGTGCCAGCAGCTTAACAGGACAGGGCTCTGGAAACACCATATATTTT.

This rearrangement joins TRBV18 to TRBJ1-1; D not certain. CDR3 size: 13 residues. Looked up from germline, CDR1 is KGHSH and CDR2 is LQKENI. V lost 1 base, J lost 3 bases, and 6 bases lay in between. The CDR3 spells CASSPLKDTEAFF. The CDR3 nucleotides are TGTGCCAGCTCACCACTTAAGGACACTGAAGCTTTCTTT.

V is TRBV7-2 and J is TRBJ2-2; D uncertain. V lost 4 bases to trimming and J lost 8 bases, with 8 bases between them. Germline-derived CDR1 and CDR2 are SGHTA and FQGNSA. The CDR3 is 12 amino acids. The CDR3, as DNA: TGTGCCAGCAGCTCTTATGGGGGGGAGCTGTTTTTT. Translating it yields CASSSYGGELFF.

J is TRBJ1-1 and V is TRBV7-7, with D unresolved. The CDR3 sequence is 13 residues long. Trimming took 5 bases from V and 0 from J, leaving 7 bases between them. Looked up from germline, CDR1 is SSHAT and CDR2 is FNYEAQ (reference sequence). The CDR3 spells CASSASMNTEAFF. DNA for the CDR3: TGTGCCAGCAGCGCCTCCATGAACACTGAAGCTTTCTTT.

This clone turned up a few times. This chain joins TRBV30 and TRBJ1-5; TRBD1 is a possible D gene (5 bases). The CDR3 totals 17 residues. Germline CDR1 reads GTSNPN; CDR2 reads SVGIG (reference sequence). V was pared by 5 bases and J by 0 bases, with 20 bases between. The CDR3: CAWGGSSIDSSNQPQHF. In DNA form, the CDR3 reads TGTGCCTGGGGCGGATCCTCCATAGACAGTAGCAATCAGCCCCAGCATTTT.

The rearrangement links TRBV6-6 to TRBJ1-2, with a possible D match to TRBD1 (6 bases). V lost 6 bases and J 2 bases, leaving 10 bases between the germline ends. The CDR3 contains 13 residues. In germline, CDR1 is MNHNY, CDR2 SVGAGI (reference sequence). CDR3 DNA sequence: TGTGCCAGCAGAGGGACATCGAACTATGGCTACACCTTC. Amino acid sequence: CASRGTSNYGYTF.

The V call is TRBV28, the J call TRBJ1-2; D is ambiguous. This CDR3 contains 12 residues. Germline CDR1 and CDR2: MDHEN and SYDVKM. The V end lost 0 bases, the J end lost 5 bases, and 4 bases lay between the germline ends. The CDR3 region is CASSLWGYGYTF. DNA of the CDR3: TGTGCCAGCAGTTTATGGGGGTATGGCTACACCTTC.

The chain combines TRBV28 with TRBJ1-4; 9 nucleotides match TRBD1. Trimming at V came to 5 bases and at J to 8 bases, leaving 6 bases not matched to a gene. The germline V gene has CDR1 MDHEN and CDR2 SYDVKM. The CDR3 covers 14 residues. CDR3 residues: CASSNWDRAEKLFF. Here the CDR3 DNA reads TGTGCCAGCAGTAATTGGGACAGGGCGGAAAAACTGTTTTTT.

The chain recombines TRBV15 with TRBJ2-1; 8 bases map to TRBD2. The junction had 19 bases not matched to a gene; V was cut back by 0 bases and J by 12 bases. The length of the CDR3 is 18 residues. The germline CDR1 and CDR2 sequences are LNHNV and YYDKDF (reference sequence). CDR3 residues: CATSRDKYAGGPWKGQFF. CDR3 nucleotides: TGTGCCACCAGCAGAGATAAGTACGCGGGAGGCCCGTGGAAAGGGCAGTTCTTC.

V and J are TRBV7-9 and TRBJ2-5; maybe TRBD1 (6 bases). The CDR3 runs 16 residues. Germline lookup yields CDR1 SEHNR and CDR2 FQNEAQ (reference sequence). Trimming cost V 2 bases and J 5 bases, with 18 bases left between them. The CDR3 sequence: CASSLPKSGGAETQYF. CDR3 coding DNA: TGTGCCAGCAGCTTACCCAAAAGTGGGGGCGCGGAGACCCAGTACTTC.

As DNA, the CDR3 is TGTGCCAGCAGGTCCGACAGTAGCAATCAGCCCCAGCATTTT. Its translation: CASRSDSSNQPQHF. This chain joins TRBV6-5 and TRBJ1-5; a weak D match, TRBD1 (5 bases). The CDR3 length is 14 residues. Germline V lookup: CDR1 MNHEY, CDR2 SVGAGI. Trimming took off 6 bases at V and 0 bases at J, with 9 bases between the two ends.

The V and J genes are TRBV9 and TRBJ2-5; D is possibly TRBD1 or TRBD2 (9 bases each). Trimming took off 0 bases at V and 11 bases at J, with 29 bases between the two ends. The CDR3 contains 18 residues. Germline-derived CDR1 and CDR2 are SGDLS and YYNGEE. The CDR3 DNA is TGTGCCAGCAGCGTAGGACAGGGGGGACTAGCCCCCGATGTTGAGCAGTACTTC. It is translated as CASSVGQGGLAPDVEQYF.

The chain has TRBV4-2 and TRBJ2-3; unclear D gene. The CDR3 runs to 15 residues. The V end was cut by 1 base, the J end by 2 bases, with 10 bases between. Germline lookup yields CDR1 LGHNA and CDR2 YNFKEQ. CDR3 sequence (DNA): TGTGCCAGCAGCCAAGTTTTGTCTTTCACAGATACGCAGTATTTT. This sequence encodes CASSQVLSFTDTQYF.

The CDR3 sequence: CASSLLTSGQPLYNEQFF. In DNA, the CDR3 is TGTGCCAGCAGTTTATTGACTAGCGGGCAACCGCTCTACAATGAGCAGTTCTTC. The chain employs TRBV27 and TRBJ2-1; 10 nucleotides align to TRBD2. The CDR3 extends over 18 amino acids. Trimming removed 1 base from V and 3 bases from J; junction bases left unmatched: 9. CDR1 is MNHEY and CDR2 is SMNVEV in the germline V gene (reference sequence).

J is TRBJ2-1 and V is TRBV7-9, with D possibly being TRBD2 (7 bases). There are 15 residues in the CDR3. Germline-derived CDR1 and CDR2 are SEHNR and FQNEAQ (reference sequence). Trimming removed 5 bases at V and 0 bases at J, with 11 bases between. The DNA for the CDR3 is TGTGCCAGCAGCCAGAGGGGGGGCTCCTACAATGAGCAGTTCTTC. Translated, it gives CASSQRGGSYNEQFF.

CDR3 in amino acids: CASSPREGWGNTIYF. CDR3 DNA sequence: TGTGCCAGCTCACCAAGGGAAGGATGGGGAAACACCATATATTTT. The chain carries TRBV18 and TRBJ1-3; D call uncertain. The V gene lost 2 bases and the J gene lost 4 bases, with 12 bases spanning the gap. CDR1 KGHSH and CDR2 LQKENI come from the germline V gene. The CDR3 runs 15 residues.

The sample holds one count of this clone. The rearrangement uses TRBV7-9 and TRBJ1-1, with a tentative D call TRBD1 (5 bases). Trimming shortened V by 5 bases and J by 5 bases, and 15 bases separated the two germline ends. The germline CDR1 and CDR2 sequences are SEHNR and FQNEAQ (reference sequence). CDR3 length: 14 amino acids. Written as DNA, the CDR3 is TGTGCCAGCAGCGCCGGAATGGAGGGGACTGAAGCTTTCTTT. This sequence encodes CASSAGMEGTEAFF.

The chain has TRBV5-4 and TRBJ2-7; TRBD1 matches 7 bases. This CDR3 is built from 14 residues. The V gene end was trimmed by 4 bases and the J gene end by 5 bases; junction bases not matched to a gene: 9. CDR1 is SGHNT and CDR2 is YYREEE in the germline V gene (reference sequence). The CDR3 here is CASSRTGVVHEQYF. The CDR3 DNA reads TGTGCCAGCAGCCGAACAGGGGTGGTCCACGAGCAGTACTTC.

The chain recombines TRBV4-2 with TRBJ2-2; D uncertain. This CDR3 is built from 17 residues. Deletions cut 0 bases from V and 2 bases from J, with 13 bases between. The germline CDR1 and CDR2 sequences are LGHNA and YNFKEQ. CDR3 DNA: TGTGCCAGCAGCCAAGATCTGGTCGACTTAAACACCGGGGAGCTGTTTTTT. Encoded protein: CASSQDLVDLNTGELFF.

V and J are TRBV7-3 and TRBJ2-5; TRBD1 matches at 11 bases. The V gene's germline CDR1 is SGHTA and CDR2 FQGTGA. The CDR3 is made up of 16 amino acids. The V segment lost 6 bases and the J segment 4 bases; nucleotides outside the gene matches: 10. CDR3 residues: CASSPSGQGVGETQYF. CDR3 nucleotide sequence: TGTGCCAGCAGTCCTTCGGGACAGGGGGTCGGAGAGACCCAGTACTTC.

The chain is built from TRBV29-1 and TRBJ2-1; TRBD1 agrees at 8 bases. V lost 6 bases, J lost 10 bases, and 8 bases stayed unmatched. Germline V gives CDR1 SQVTM, CDR2 ANQGSEA. CDR3 length equals 12 residues. This chain's CDR3 is CSVRTGPREQFF. For the CDR3, the DNA is TGCAGCGTACGGACAGGGCCGAGGGAGCAGTTCTTC.

This clone was counted once. The V call is TRBV16, the J call TRBJ2-3; tentative D call: TRBD2 (5 bases). V was trimmed by 0 bases and J by 4 bases, leaving 8 bases between them. The germline CDR1 and CDR2 sequences are KGHSY and FQNENV. The CDR3 totals 14 residues. CDR3 nucleotide sequence: TGTGCCAGCAGCCAATCGAGCGGTTCAGATACGCAGTATTTT. It yields the protein CASSQSSGSDTQYF.

This clone was counted between two and nine times. The rearrangement links TRBV4-2 to TRBJ1-3; possibly TRBD1 for D (6 bases). CDR3 size: 17 residues. V was cut by 4 bases and J by 1 base, with 17 bases left in between. In germline, CDR1 is LGHNA, CDR2 YNFKEQ. The CDR3: CASSPMGAPGSGNTIYF. The CDR3 nucleotides are TGTGCCAGCAGCCCAATGGGGGCCCCAGGGTCTGGAAACACCATATATTTT.

The chain combines TRBV7-2 with TRBJ2-5; D remains unclear. The germline gives CDR1 SGHTA, CDR2 FQGNSA. The CDR3 runs 15 residues. V lost 1 base, J lost 0 bases, and 9 bases lay in between. The CDR3 region is CASSLGVGYQETQYF. The CDR3 DNA reads as TGTGCCAGCAGCTTAGGAGTGGGCTACCAAGAGACCCAGTACTTC.

The J gene is TRBJ1-1, the V gene TRBV5-1; D might be TRBD1 (5 bases). The CDR3 runs 16 residues. V dropped 0 bases and J dropped 1 base, with 13 bases sitting between them. The germline CDR1 and CDR2 sequences are SGHRS and YFSETQ. The CDR3 spells CASSLGGTGANTEAFF. The CDR3 coding sequence is TGCGCCAGCAGCTTGGGTGGCACAGGCGCGAACACTGAAGCTTTCTTT.